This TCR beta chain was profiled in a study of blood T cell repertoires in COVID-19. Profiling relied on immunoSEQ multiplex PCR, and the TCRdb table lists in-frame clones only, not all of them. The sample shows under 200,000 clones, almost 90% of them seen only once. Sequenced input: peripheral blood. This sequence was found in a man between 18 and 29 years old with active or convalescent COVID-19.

CDR3 amino acids: CASSDDRDQPQHF. CDR3 DNA sequence: TGTGCCAGCAGTGACGACAGGGACCAGCCCCAGCATTTT. J is TRBJ1-5 and V is TRBV6-1, with 7 bases that match TRBD1. V lost 3 bases and J lost 7; bases outside the gene matches: 3. CDR3 length: 13 amino acids. Germline loops: CDR1 MNHNS, CDR2 SASEGT.